This passage covers 16 T cell receptor beta chains from one sample sequenced in a study of cytotoxic CD8 clonotypes in ibrutinib-treated CLL. Assay: immunoSEQ multiplex PCR; the TCRdb copy retains only in-frame clones and omits some. This repertoire shows some 40,000 clones, approximately 67% found once; its top ten account for more than 6%. This sample comprised PBMCs, obtained at disease progression, from a patient treated with ibrutinib. These receptor sequences come from a human donor with chronic lymphocytic leukemia.

V and J are TRBV20-1 and TRBJ2-7, with D tentatively TRBD1 or TRBD2 (6 bases each). From germline, CDR1 is DFQATT and CDR2 SNEGSKA (reference sequence). V was pared by 6 bases and J by 6 bases, with 12 bases between. The CDR3 loop spans 11 amino acids. CDR3 loop: CSAMPGAEQYF. CDR3 nucleotides: TGCAGTGCCATGCCGGGGGCCGAGCAGTACTTC.

This chain uses TRBV7-2 with TRBJ2-1, with 9 positions matching TRBD2. The CDR3 has 15 amino acids. Germline CDR1 reads SGHTA; CDR2 reads FQGNSA. V trimming: 4 bases; J trimming: 6 bases; junction bases outside the gene matches: 7. As DNA, the CDR3 is TGTGCCAGCAGCTCCGTAGCGGGAGCTGGCAATGAGCAGTTCTTC. This sequence encodes CASSSVAGAGNEQFF.

V and J are TRBV12-5 and TRBJ1-1, with TRBD1 matching over 7 bases. V shed 6 bases, J shed 1 base, and the junction held 5 bases outside the gene matches. CDR3 size: 14 residues. Germline-derived CDR1 and CDR2 are LGHNT and FRNRAP. The CDR3 spells CASGTGTANTEAFF. The CDR3, as DNA: TGTGCTAGTGGGACCGGGACAGCGAACACTGAAGCTTTCTTT.

This clone was recorded only once. The chain combines TRBV6-5 with TRBJ2-5, with D uncertain. Germline CDR1 is MNHEY and CDR2 is SVGAGI. The V end was cut by 4 bases, the J end by 4 bases, with 16 bases between. The CDR3 runs to 15 residues. CDR3 coding DNA: TGTGCCAGCAGTTCCCTCGGTGGGGTGGGAGAGACCCAGTACTTC. It yields the protein CASSSLGGVGETQYF.

The V gene is TRBV13, the J gene TRBJ2-4; possibly TRBD2 for D (6 bases). CDR1 PRHDT and CDR2 FYEKMQ come from the germline V gene (reference sequence). There are 15 residues in the CDR3. Trimming cost V 4 bases and J 2 bases, with 12 bases left between them. The CDR3 coding sequence is TGTGCCAGCAGCTCCGAAGCGGGCACCAAAAACATTCAGTACTTC. Its translation is CASSSEAGTKNIQYF.

The chain recombines TRBV7-3 with TRBJ2-1; possible D gene TRBD2, 6 bases. V was cut by 3 bases and J by 0 bases, with 18 bases left in between. The germline V gene has CDR1 SGHTA and CDR2 FQGTGA. This CDR3 has 18 amino acids. The CDR3 spells CASSLIGRRDGSYNEQFF. CDR3 nucleotides: TGTGCCAGCAGCTTGATAGGTCGGCGGGACGGCTCCTACAATGAGCAGTTCTTC.

The CDR3 DNA reads as TGCGCCAGCAGCCAAGATCCCGCTAGCAATCAGCCCCAGCATTTT. This gives the protein CASSQDPASNQPQHF. The chain couples TRBV4-3 to TRBJ1-5; D not certain. This CDR3 region has 15 residues. V was cut by 0 bases and J by 0 bases, with 6 bases left in between. CDR1 LGHNA and CDR2 YSLEER come from the germline V gene.

The chain couples TRBV7-8 to TRBJ2-7; D is unclear. This CDR3 contains 15 residues. Trimming removed 2 bases at V and 0 bases at J, with 11 bases between. Germline values: CDR1 SGHVS, CDR2 FQNEAQ. In DNA, the CDR3 is TGTGCCAGCAGCTTAATCGACTTTAGCTCCTACGAGCAGTACTTC. This translates into CASSLIDFSSYEQYF.

This sequence joins TRBV29-1 and TRBJ2-7; the D is unclear. Trimming pared 8 bases from V and 0 bases from J, leaving 11 bases between. Germline values: CDR1 SQVTM, CDR2 ANQGSEA. The CDR3 is made up of 12 amino acids. Written as DNA, the CDR3 is TGCAGCCCCTTTAAGTTCTCCTACGAGCAGTACTTC. Residues: CSPFKFSYEQYF.

This chain links TRBV7-2 with TRBJ2-3; 10 nucleotides match TRBD2. Germline-derived CDR1 and CDR2 are SGHTA and FQGNSA. With V trimmed by 2 bases and J by 1 base, 6 bases remained unmatched. This CDR3 is built from 17 residues. The CDR3 loop reads CASSLLSGRGGTDTQYF. For the CDR3, the DNA is TGTGCCAGCAGCTTACTAAGCGGGAGGGGGGGCACAGATACGCAGTATTTT.

This clone appeared a few times. The chain joins TRBV11-1 to TRBJ2-1; perhaps TRBD2 as D (5 bases). The CDR3 spans 14 residues. The V gene lost 8 bases and the J gene lost 1 base, with 12 bases spanning the gap. Germline values: CDR1 SGHAT, CDR2 FQDESV (reference sequence). As DNA, the CDR3 is TGTGCCAGCGCACCCGGAGGATCCTACAATGAGCAGTTCTTC. This gives the protein CASAPGGSYNEQFF.

This chain links TRBV7-6 with TRBJ2-3; TRBD2 is a possible D gene (7 bases). CDR1 SGHVS and CDR2 FNYEAQ come from the germline V gene. The CDR3 consists of 16 residues. Trimming shortened V by 5 bases and J by 5 bases, and 20 bases separated the two germline ends. CDR3 nucleotide sequence: TGTGCCAGCAGCCCCCAGGGGCGGGAGTGGATAGATACGCAGTATTTT. Translating gives CASSPQGREWIDTQYF.

This chain joins TRBV5-1 and TRBJ2-1; D uncertain. This CDR3 is 17 amino acids long. V was cut by 0 bases and J by 0 bases, with 13 bases left in between. Germline CDR1 SGHRS, CDR2 YFSETQ. CDR3 nucleotides: TGCGCCAGCAGCTTGGAATCGCTAGACCGCTCCTACAATGAGCAGTTCTTC. It is translated as CASSLESLDRSYNEQFF.

CDR3 DNA sequence: TGTGCCAGCAGTTTTGTAGCGGGGGCCTACAATGAGCAGTTCTTC. This codes for CASSFVAGAYNEQFF. This sequence joins TRBV27 and TRBJ2-1, with 9 bases identical to TRBD2. The J segment lost 2 bases and the V segment lost 3 bases, leaving 2 bases of the junction unmatched. The germline CDR1 and CDR2 sequences are MNHEY and SMNVEV (reference sequence). The CDR3 is 15 amino acids.

The V call is TRBV9, the J call TRBJ1-3, with no clear D. The CDR3 sequence is 16 residues long. From germline, CDR1 is SGDLS and CDR2 YYNGEE. The ends were cut back, 4 bases at V and 0 bases at J, with 14 bases in the middle. The CDR3 DNA follows: TGTGCCAGCAGCCCCGCGGGAGGGTACTCTGGAAACACCATATATTTT. This sequence encodes CASSPAGGYSGNTIYF.

The CDR3 coding sequence is TGCGCCAGCAGCTGGGGGACTAGCGGGAGATCAGATACGCAGTATTTT. Its translation: CASSWGTSGRSDTQYF. The chain is built from TRBV5-1 and TRBJ2-3; 14 nucleotides agree with TRBD2. The V and J ends lost 3 bases and 4 bases, in that order; junction bases with no gene match: 4. Germline assignment: CDR1 SGHRS and CDR2 YFSETQ. The length of the CDR3 is 16 residues. Supplemented by reference TRBV5-1 and TRBJ2-3, the full variable domain reads KAGVTQTPRYLIKTRGQQVTLSCSPISGHRSVSWYQQTPGQGLQFLFEYFSETQRNKGNFPGRFSGRQFSNSRSEMNVSTLELGDSALYLCASSWGTSGRSDTQYFGPGTRLTVL.